The sequence of this T cell receptor (beta chain) was determined in a study of graft-versus-host responses after intestinal transplantation. Trimming pared 6 bases from V and 7 bases from J, leaving 13 bases between. The germline V gene encodes CDR1 MNHEY and CDR2 SVGAGI. The CDR3 has 14 amino acids. To note about this clone: The target antigen is unknown.

Profiling relied on immunoSEQ multiplex PCR, and the TCRdb table lists in-frame clones only, not all of them. The sample yields around 97,000 clones, roughly 93% seen once. The sequence was obtained from a human donor who received an intestinal transplant. The rearrangement links TRBV6-5 to TRBJ1-6, with D unresolved. Here the sequenced sample was unstimulated CD8+ T cells sorted from spleen or lymph node cells, taken before intestinal transplant. The CDR3 DNA follows: TGTGCCAGCAGCCCACACTTAAACAATTCACCCCTCCACTTT. Its translation is CASSPHLNNSPLHF.